These 29 T cell receptor beta chains originate from one sample sequenced in a study of long-term antiretroviral therapy in people with HIV. Survey level was the resolution at which the v3.0 immunoSEQ assay ran. TCRdb keeps only in-frame clones here, not all; method: immunoSEQ multiplex PCR. Here the sample spans about 24,000 clones, about 87% being singletons. The sample here was unsorted PBMCs, taken 1.8 years before starting antiretroviral therapy. These receptors originate from a man aged 50 to 59 with HIV.

The rearrangement uses TRBV29-1 and TRBJ2-5; D not resolved. The CDR3 contains 13 residues. V lost 7 bases and J 2 bases, leaving 14 bases between the germline ends. The germline V gene has CDR1 SQVTM and CDR2 ANQGSEA. This CDR3 reads CSAKGMIQETQYF. The CDR3 region has the DNA TGCAGCGCAAAAGGGATGATACAAGAGACCCAGTACTTC.

V and J are TRBV14 and TRBJ2-5; 8 positions agree with TRBD2. Per germline, CDR1 SGHDN and CDR2 FVKESK. The J segment lost 9 bases and the V segment lost 3 bases, leaving 24 bases of the junction unmatched. The CDR3 is made up of 19 amino acids. CDR3 sequence reads: CASSHGLRRGLGGGGPQYF. In DNA form, the CDR3 reads TGTGCCAGCAGCCATGGTCTCCGTCGGGGACTAGGTGGCGGAGGTCCCCAGTACTTC. Full variable domain (missing parts from reference TRBV14 and TRBJ2-5): EAGVTQFPSHSVIEKGQTVTLRCDPISGHDNLYWYRRVMGKEIKFLLHFVKESKQDESGMPNNRFLAERTGGTYSTLKVQPAELEDSGVYFCASSHGLRRGLGGGGPQYFGPGTRLLVL.

V gene TRBV18 combines with J gene TRBJ1-1; D is ambiguous. V lost 3 bases to trimming and J lost 3 bases, with 14 bases between them. Per germline, CDR1 KGHSH and CDR2 LQKENI. This CDR3 is built from 15 residues. CDR3 DNA: TGTGCCAGCTCACCTGACATCGCTGTGTACACTGAAGCTTTCTTT. This codes for CASSPDIAVYTEAFF.

The V gene is TRBV5-1, the J gene TRBJ2-1, with 15 positions matching TRBD2. The V gene end was trimmed by 0 bases and the J gene end by 10 bases; junction bases not matched to a gene: 2. The CDR3 totals 15 residues. Germline loops: CDR1 SGHRS, CDR2 YFSETQ. The CDR3 coding sequence is TGCGCCAGCAGCTTGGAGGGACTAGCGGGAGGAGAGCAGTTCTTC. This sequence encodes CASSLEGLAGGEQFF.

The genes are TRBV7-8 and TRBJ2-1, with D possibly being TRBD1 or TRBD2 (6 bases each). CDR1 is SGHVS, CDR2 FQNEAQ, per germline. This CDR3 contains 19 residues. V was cut by 5 bases and J by 3 bases, with 26 bases left in between. The CDR3 spells CASSRTRWVAEGGYNEQFF. The CDR3 coding sequence is TGTGCCAGCAGCCGAACTAGGTGGGTAGCGGAAGGGGGCTACAATGAGCAGTTCTTC.

The chain is built from TRBV19 and TRBJ1-4; 7 bases are a match to TRBD1. The germline CDR1 and CDR2 sequences are LNHDA and SQIVND (reference sequence). The CDR3 spans 16 residues. V trimming: 6 bases; J trimming: 0 bases; junction bases outside the gene matches: 7. The CDR3 protein is CASRTRGQSTNEKLFF. Here the CDR3 DNA reads TGTGCCAGTAGAACCAGGGGACAGTCAACTAATGAAAAACTGTTTTTT. The full variable domain, rest sourced from reference TRBV19 and TRBJ1-4, is DGGITQSPKYLFRKEGQNVTLSCEQNLNHDAMYWYRQDPGQGLRLIYYSQIVNDFQKGDIAEGYSVSREKKESFPLTVTSAQKNPTAFYLCASRTRGQSTNEKLFFGSGTQLSVL.

This chain links TRBV9 with TRBJ2-5; 12 nucleotides agree with TRBD1. Germline V gene data show CDR1 as SGDLS and CDR2 as YYNGEE. This CDR3 comprises 18 residues. V lost 1 base to trimming and J lost 5 bases; unmatched junction nucleotides: 12. Here the CDR3 DNA reads TGTGCCAGCAGCGTAAGCCCCGGGACAGGGGGCATGTATGAGACCCAGTACTTC. Its translation: CASSVSPGTGGMYETQYF.

This chain connects TRBV21-1 to TRBJ2-7; the D call in the table, TRBD2, was not verified against the DNA. TRBV21-1 is flagged as a pseudogene. The CDR3 has 18 amino acids. This CDR3 reads CASSKESPMTSGRGEQYF. DNA for the CDR3: TGTGCCAGCAGCAAAGAATCCCCCATGACTAGCGGGAGGGGCGAGCAGTACTTC.

Only one count was recorded for this clone. The CDR3 sequence is CASSLGGNNEAFF. The CDR3 DNA follows: TGCGCCAGCAGCTTGGGAGGGAATAATGAAGCTTTCTTT. The J gene is TRBJ1-1, the V gene TRBV5-1, with D unresolved. CDR3 length: 13 residues. CDR1 is SGHRS and CDR2 is YFSETQ in the germline V gene. Trimming stripped 0 bases from V and 7 bases from J, with 10 bases between.

The J gene is TRBJ2-2, the V gene TRBV4-3; D is uncertain. The germline CDR1 and CDR2 sequences are LGHNA and YSLEER. The CDR3 length is 15 residues. V was trimmed by 0 bases and J by 3 bases, leaving 8 bases between them. The CDR3 loop reads CASSQESGYTGELFF. The DNA of the CDR3 is TGCGCCAGCAGCCAAGAGAGTGGCTACACCGGGGAGCTGTTTTTT.

The chain carries TRBV4-3 and TRBJ2-1; D might be TRBD1 (5 bases). Per germline, CDR1 LGHNA and CDR2 YSLEER. Between the trimmed V and J ends, which lost 4 bases and 4 bases, there was a span of 14 bases. This CDR3 has 15 amino acids. The CDR3 DNA reads TGCGCCAGCAGCCTAGGGGATTTTGGGTACAATGAGCAGTTCTTC. This translates into CASSLGDFGYNEQFF.

The chain joins TRBV5-1 to TRBJ2-1; D not certain. Trimming removed 0 bases at V and 0 bases at J, with 13 bases between. CDR3 length: 17 residues. The germline CDR1 and CDR2 sequences are SGHRS and YFSETQ. CDR3 in amino acids: CASSLDGVGSSYNEQFF. In nucleotides, the CDR3 is TGCGCCAGCAGCTTGGATGGGGTAGGAAGCTCCTACAATGAGCAGTTCTTC.

This chain uses TRBV6-1 with TRBJ2-1; TRBD2 matches at 13 bases. Germline CDR1 is MNHNS and CDR2 is SASEGT. With V trimmed by 4 bases and J by 9 bases, 6 bases remained unmatched. This CDR3 comprises 15 residues. CDR3 sequence reads: CASSALAGGLGEQFF. In nucleotides, the CDR3 is TGTGCCAGCAGTGCACTAGCGGGAGGGCTTGGTGAGCAGTTCTTC.

The chain links TRBV7-3 to TRBJ2-3; D not certain. The germline gives CDR1 SGHTA, CDR2 FQGTGA. The length of the CDR3 is 12 residues. V was pared by 5 bases and J by 6 bases, with 9 bases between. CDR3: CASSANLDTQYF. The CDR3 bases are TGTGCCAGCAGCGCCAATTTGGATACGCAGTATTTT.

The chain uses TRBV10-3 and TRBJ2-7; 12 bases align to TRBD2. Germline-derived CDR1 and CDR2 are ENHRY and SYGVKD. This CDR3 region has 14 residues. Trimming cost V 10 bases and J 3 bases; bases outside gene matches: 7. The CDR3, as DNA: TGTGCCACACGACTAGCGGGAGAGAGCTACGAGCAGTACTTC. It encodes CATRLAGESYEQYF.

The J gene is TRBJ2-1, the V gene TRBV2; 14 nucleotides agree with TRBD2. J lost 7 bases, V lost 10 bases, and 3 bases had no gene match. Germline V CDR1 and CDR2: SNHLY, FYNNEI. This CDR3 contains 13 residues. Here the CDR3 DNA reads TGTGCCACAGGACTAGCGGGAGGAAATGAGCAGTTCTTC. It specifies CATGLAGGNEQFF.

The gene calls are TRBV5-1 and TRBJ2-3; 7 positions match TRBD1. This CDR3 is built from 19 residues. Germline values: CDR1 SGHRS, CDR2 YFSETQ. J was trimmed by 0 bases and V by 0 bases; bases with no gene match: 13. The CDR3 reads CASSLGGSGTAYSTDTQYF. CDR3 nucleotides: TGCGCCAGCAGCTTGGGTGGATCCGGGACAGCATATAGCACAGATACGCAGTATTTT. Combining the CDR3 with reference TRBV5-1 and TRBJ2-3 gives the whole variable domain KAGVTQTPRYLIKTRGQQVTLSCSPISGHRSVSWYQQTPGQGLQFLFEYFSETQRNKGNFPGRFSGRQFSNSRSEMNVSTLELGDSALYLCASSLGGSGTAYSTDTQYFGPGTRLTVL.

This chain joins TRBV30 and TRBJ1-3; a possible D gene is TRBD1 (5 bases). Germline V gene data show CDR1 as GTSNPN and CDR2 as SVGIG (reference sequence). Trimming pared 4 bases from V and 0 bases from J, leaving 10 bases between. The CDR3 extends over 14 amino acids. As DNA, the CDR3 is TGTGCCTGGAATTGGGGACTCTCTGGAAACACCATATATTTT. Translation gives CAWNWGLSGNTIYF.

The chain employs TRBV19 and TRBJ2-1; 13 bases map to TRBD2. V trimming: 5 bases; J trimming: 5 bases; junction bases outside the gene matches: 9. Germline V gene data show CDR1 as LNHDA and CDR2 as SQIVND (reference sequence). The CDR3 runs to 17 residues. The CDR3 loop reads CASSVGLAGDPNNEQFF. CDR3 DNA sequence: TGTGCCAGTAGTGTCGGACTAGCGGGAGACCCCAACAATGAGCAGTTCTTC.

The chain is built from TRBV5-1 and TRBJ2-2; D tentatively reads TRBD1 or TRBD2 (6 bases each). The CDR3 consists of 14 residues. The germline V and J ends were trimmed by 4 bases and 3 bases, with 10 bases remaining between them. The germline CDR1 and CDR2 sequences are SGHRS and YFSETQ. CDR3 nucleotides: TGCGCCAGCAGCGAGGGGGGCCACACCGGGGAGCTGTTTTTT. The encoded protein is CASSEGGHTGELFF.

J is TRBJ2-6 and V is TRBV4-3; D not resolved. With 0 bases removed from V and 0 bases from J, the gap between germline ends came to 9 bases. The V gene's germline CDR1 is LGHNA and CDR2 YSLEER. The CDR3 totals 17 residues. The CDR3, as DNA: TGCGCCAGCAGCCAAGACTCAGGCTCCTCTGGGGCCAACGTCCTGACTTTC. This translates into CASSQDSGSSGANVLTF.

J is TRBJ1-1 and V is TRBV6-6; tentative D call: TRBD1 (6 bases). CDR3 length: 15 amino acids. Germline V gives CDR1 MNHNY, CDR2 SVGAGI (reference sequence). V lost 6 bases, J lost 2 bases, and 16 bases lay in between. CDR3 region: CASSFRQAYNTEAFF. The CDR3 nucleotides are TGTGCCAGCAGCTTCCGACAGGCCTATAACACTGAAGCTTTCTTT.

V is TRBV10-2 and J is TRBJ2-1; possibly TRBD2 for D (6 bases). Trimming cost V 5 bases and J 6 bases, with 8 bases left between them. This CDR3 spans 12 amino acids. Germline V gives CDR1 WSHSY, CDR2 SAAADI. The CDR3 loop is CASSWDFNEQFF. CDR3 in DNA: TGCGCCAGCAGTTGGGACTTCAATGAGCAGTTCTTC.

This clone was detected once. Its ends do not fully match the called genes, so a read error is possible. The chain recombines TRBV9 with TRBJ2-1, with 7 positions matching TRBD2. This CDR3 region has 17 residues. The germline CDR1 and CDR2 sequences are SGDLS and YYNGEE. The CDR3: CANSETPGVAGINEQFF. CDR3 sequence (DNA): TGTGCCAACAGCGAGACCCCCGGGGTAGCGGGTATCAATGAGCAGTTCTTC.

DNA of the CDR3: TGTGCCAGCAGTTCCAGCGGGAGGGCACACCCAAACATTCAGTACTTC. Its protein is CASSSSGRAHPNIQYF. This rearrangement joins TRBV6-5 to TRBJ2-4; 10 bases agree with TRBD2. The CDR3 covers 16 residues. From germline, CDR1 is MNHEY and CDR2 SVGAGI. Trimming removed 4 bases from V and 6 bases from J; junction bases left unmatched: 9.

This chain links TRBV6-5 with TRBJ1-4; 8 bases map to TRBD1. Per germline, CDR1 MNHEY and CDR2 SVGAGI. Losses at the gene ends were 5 bases for V and 10 bases for J; bases not matched to a gene: 12. This CDR3 is 15 amino acids long. CDR3 DNA sequence: TGTGCCAGCAGTCTAATAGCGACAGGGGTCGGAAAACTGTTTTTT. The encoded protein is CASSLIATGVGKLFF.

This rearrangement joins TRBV29-1 to TRBJ2-5; 11 bases are shared with TRBD2. Germline trimming cut 7 bases from V and 1 base from J; bases unmatched to any gene: 2. The germline V gene encodes CDR1 SQVTM and CDR2 ANQGSEA. The length of the CDR3 is 13 residues. This CDR3 is CSGLAGGQETQYF. The CDR3, as DNA: TGCAGCGGGCTAGCGGGAGGCCAAGAGACCCAGTACTTC.

This chain joins TRBV7-2 and TRBJ2-1; TRBD1 aligns across 7 bases. CDR3 length: 15 residues. Germline lookup yields CDR1 SGHTA and CDR2 FQGNSA. The V segment lost 4 bases and the J segment 4 bases; nucleotides outside the gene matches: 7. Written as DNA, the CDR3 is TGTGCCAGCAGCTCTCGCCGGGACAGTTACAATGAGCAGTTCTTC. Residues: CASSSRRDSYNEQFF.

The chain combines TRBV6-5 with TRBJ2-1, with TRBD2 matching 8 bases. V lost 7 bases to trimming and J lost 2 bases; unmatched junction nucleotides: 7. Germline loops: CDR1 MNHEY, CDR2 SVGAGI. The CDR3 spans 15 residues. The CDR3 nucleotides read TGTGCCAGCATGCCGGGACTAGGGACCTACAATGAGCAGTTCTTC. It yields the protein CASMPGLGTYNEQFF.